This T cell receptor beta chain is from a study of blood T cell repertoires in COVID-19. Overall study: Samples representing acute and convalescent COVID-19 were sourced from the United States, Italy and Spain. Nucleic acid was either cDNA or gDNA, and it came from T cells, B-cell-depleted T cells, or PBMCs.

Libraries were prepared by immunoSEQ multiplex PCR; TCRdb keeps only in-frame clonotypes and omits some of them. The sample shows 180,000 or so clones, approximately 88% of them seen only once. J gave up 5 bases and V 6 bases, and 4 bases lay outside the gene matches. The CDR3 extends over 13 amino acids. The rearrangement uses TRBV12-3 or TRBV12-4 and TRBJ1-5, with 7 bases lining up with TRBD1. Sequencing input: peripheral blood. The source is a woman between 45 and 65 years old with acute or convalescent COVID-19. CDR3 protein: CASSLDRDQPQHF. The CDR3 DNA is TGTGCCAGCAGCCTAGACAGGGATCAGCCCCAGCATTTT.